This T cell receptor beta chain was profiled in a study of OX40 agonist ivuxolimab in advanced cancers. On the study more broadly: A history of anti-PD-1, anti-PD-L1 or anti-CTLA-4 therapy was acceptable, and approximately 40% had some.

Data came from immunoSEQ multiplex PCR; TCRdb stores just in-frame clones and leaves some out. The table includes about 70,000 clones, almost 90% detected once. This CDR3 contains 15 residues. Autoimmune disease history or systemic immunosuppression led to patient exclusion. The sequences come from CD4+ or CD8+ T cells sorted from blood, collected in a trial of the OX40 agonist ivuxolimab. The clonotype originates from an adult with an advanced solid tumor such as melanoma, head and neck, liver or kidney cancer. The chain couples TRBV21-1 to TRBJ1-6; the DNA was not compared with TRBD1, the D call given in the table. TRBV21-1 is a listed pseudogene. In DNA, the CDR3 is TGTGCCAGCAGCAAAGATTCCAGGGTTCGTTCACCCCTCCACTTT. Its translation: CASSKDSRVRSPLHF.